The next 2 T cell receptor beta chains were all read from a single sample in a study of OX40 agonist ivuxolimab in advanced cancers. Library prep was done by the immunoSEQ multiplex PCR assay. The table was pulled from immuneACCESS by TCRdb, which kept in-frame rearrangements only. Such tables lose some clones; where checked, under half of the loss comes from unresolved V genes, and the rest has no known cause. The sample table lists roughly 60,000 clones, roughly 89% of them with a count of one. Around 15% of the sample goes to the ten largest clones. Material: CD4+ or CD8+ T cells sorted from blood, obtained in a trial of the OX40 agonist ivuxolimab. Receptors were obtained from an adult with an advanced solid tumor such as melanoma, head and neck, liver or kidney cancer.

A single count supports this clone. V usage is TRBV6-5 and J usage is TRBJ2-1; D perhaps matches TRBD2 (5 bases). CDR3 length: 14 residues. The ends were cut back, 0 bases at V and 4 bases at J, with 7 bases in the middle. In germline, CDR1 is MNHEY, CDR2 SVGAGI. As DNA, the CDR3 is TGTGCCAGCAGTTACTCGGGGAGATACAATGAGCAGTTCTTC. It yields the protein CASSYSGRYNEQFF.

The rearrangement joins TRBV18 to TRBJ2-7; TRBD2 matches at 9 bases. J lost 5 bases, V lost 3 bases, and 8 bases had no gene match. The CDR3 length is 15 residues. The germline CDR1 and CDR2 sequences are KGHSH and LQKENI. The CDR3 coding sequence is TGTGCCAGCTCACCGGGATTCCCTAGCGGGAACGAGCAGTACTTC. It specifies CASSPGFPSGNEQYF.